The 26 T cell receptor beta chains in this list originate from one sample, sequenced in a study of CD8 T cells in ankylosing spondylitis. MiXCR was run by TCRdb on the 5' RACE reads, yielding one entry per CDR3 protein. This sample carries 150,000 to 200,000 distinct CDR3 sequences, approximately 10% of them seen once, and the ten largest clones take about 15%. Sequencing used blood, either unsorted or a sorted T cell fraction (not recorded which). The source of these receptors is a female donor with ankylosing spondylitis or in good health (not recorded which).

In this sample, this clonotype turned up a few times. The rearrangement uses TRBV20-1 and TRBJ1-1; the D is unclear. The germline V and J ends were trimmed by 6 bases and 5 bases, with 16 bases remaining between them. The V gene's germline CDR1 is DFQATT and CDR2 SNEGSKA (reference sequence). The CDR3 totals 13 residues. For the CDR3, the DNA is TGCAGTGCCCTAGGTCTTCTGGGTACTGAAGCTTTCTTT. This translates into CSALGLLGTEAFF.

This clonotype appeared many times. This rearrangement joins TRBV12-3 or TRBV12-4 to TRBJ2-3; 7 positions agree with TRBD2. The CDR3 sequence is 17 residues long. V trimming: 5 bases; J trimming: 3 bases; junction bases outside the gene matches: 14. CDR3 DNA sequence: TGTGCCAGCAGTCACGTATGGCGGGAGCAAGGTACAGATACGCAGTATTTT. Encoded protein: CASSHVWREQGTDTQYF.

This chain connects TRBV7-3 to TRBJ1-1, with unresolved D. The CDR3 length is 16 residues. V lost 5 bases and J 7 bases, leaving 23 bases between the germline ends. Germline assignment: CDR1 SGHTA and CDR2 FQGTGA. CDR3 sequence reads: CASSKNMPSYGNEAFF. The CDR3 bases are TGTGCCAGCAGCAAAAATATGCCCTCTTATGGCAATGAAGCTTTCTTT.

This clonotype was observed a handful of times. This sequence joins TRBV30 and TRBJ2-1, with no clear D. CDR1 is GTSNPN and CDR2 is SVGIG in the germline V gene (reference sequence). V lost 0 bases to trimming and J lost 8 bases, with 14 bases between them. This CDR3 contains 14 residues. The CDR3 spells CAWSVRQSADEQFF. The CDR3 DNA reads as TGTGCCTGGAGTGTACGACAATCAGCCGATGAGCAGTTCTTC.

CDR3 sequence (DNA): TGCGCCAGCAGCTTGGAGCCCCGGAGCTCCTACGAGCAGTACTTC. Its protein is CASSLEPRSSYEQYF. The chain is built from TRBV5-1 and TRBJ2-7; D gene ambiguous. The length of the CDR3 is 15 residues. Germline V gives CDR1 SGHRS, CDR2 YFSETQ. Deletions cut 0 bases from V and 0 bases from J, with 10 bases between.

This clonotype has a count of ten or more. The chain carries TRBV5-5 and TRBJ2-3; D gene ambiguous. Deletions cut 8 bases from V and 9 bases from J, with 16 bases between. CDR1 is SGHKS and CDR2 is YYEKEE in the germline V gene (reference sequence). The CDR3 consists of 12 residues. The CDR3 DNA follows: TGTGCCAGTACCCCCTGGGGTGACACGCAGTATTTT. It specifies CASTPWGDTQYF.

The V call is TRBV30, the J call TRBJ2-7; no definite D call. V was trimmed by 1 base and J by 3 bases, leaving 7 bases between them. CDR1 GTSNPN and CDR2 SVGIG come from the germline V gene (reference sequence). This CDR3 contains 12 residues. The CDR3 sequence is CAWSEGYYEQYF. CDR3 bases: TGTGCCTGGAGTGAGGGATACTACGAGCAGTACTTC.

At least ten counts were recorded for this clonotype. This sequence joins TRBV20-1 and TRBJ2-2, with 11 bases lining up with TRBD2. With V trimmed by 0 bases and J by 3 bases, 9 bases remained unmatched. The CDR3 is made up of 18 amino acids. CDR1 DFQATT and CDR2 SNEGSKA come from the germline V gene (reference sequence). The DNA of the CDR3 is TGCAGTGCTAGAGATCAGGGTAGCGGGAGGGAGGACACCGGGGAGCTGTTTTTT. It codes for CSARDQGSGREDTGELFF.

A few counts support this clonotype. The chain links TRBV27 to TRBJ1-1, with D perhaps TRBD1 (5 bases). V lost 2 bases to trimming and J lost 6 bases, with 10 bases between them. CDR1 and CDR2 from the germline V gene are MNHEY and SMNVEV (reference sequence). The CDR3 length is 13 residues. The CDR3 reads CASSLVGAAEAFF. The CDR3 nucleotides are TGTGCCAGCAGTTTAGTAGGGGCCGCTGAAGCTTTCTTT.

This chain links TRBV28 with TRBJ2-5, with D hard to call. The V gene lost 3 bases and the J gene lost 1 base, with 3 bases spanning the gap. This CDR3 spans 12 amino acids. Germline CDR1 MDHEN, CDR2 SYDVKM. The CDR3, as DNA: TGTGCCAGCAGTTTCGGCCAAGAGACCCAGTACTTC. Its translation is CASSFGQETQYF.

This clonotype has at least ten counts. The chain recombines TRBV12-3 or TRBV12-4 with TRBJ2-1; 7 nucleotides line up with TRBD2. The CDR3 is made up of 14 amino acids. Losses at the gene ends were 5 bases for V and 2 bases for J; bases not matched to a gene: 3. The CDR3 bases are TGTGCCAGCAGTGCTAGCGGTGCCTACAATGAGCAGTTCTTC. Protein sequence: CASSASGAYNEQFF.

This clonotype was counted between two and nine times. The DNA for the CDR3 is TGTGCCAGCAGTATTGACTTGCACAATGAGCAGTTCTTC. This sequence encodes CASSIDLHNEQFF. This chain joins TRBV6-2 or TRBV6-3 and TRBJ2-1; D is ambiguous. Trimming took 5 bases from V and 5 from J, leaving 10 bases between them. CDR3 length: 13 amino acids. Germline V gives CDR1 MNHEY, CDR2 SVGEGT.

The chain links TRBV3-1 to TRBJ2-7; no definite D call. Germline V gene sequence: CDR1 LGHDT, CDR2 YNNKEL (reference sequence). The CDR3 is 14 amino acids. The V and J ends lost 0 bases and 3 bases respectively, with 9 bases between them. The CDR3 bases are TGTGCCAGCAGCCAAGATCGTAGGTACTACGAGCAGTACTTC. Encoded protein: CASSQDRRYYEQYF.

This clonotype was observed many times. This sequence joins TRBV27 and TRBJ1-3, with D unresolved. The germline V gene has CDR1 MNHEY and CDR2 SMNVEV (reference sequence). The CDR3 runs to 14 residues. V was shortened by 7 bases and J by 0 bases, with 10 bases between the two germline ends. DNA for the CDR3: TGTGCCAGCATGGGTGGTAGCTCTGGAAACACCATATATTTT. Translation gives CASMGGSSGNTIYF.

This clonotype has a count of ten or more. The V and J genes are TRBV4-3 and TRBJ1-2; weak D call: TRBD1 (5 bases). V lost 0 bases to trimming and J lost 7 bases, with 15 bases between them. This CDR3 region has 15 residues. Germline CDR1 reads LGHNA; CDR2 reads YSLEER. The CDR3 DNA reads as TGCGCCAGCAGCCAAGACGATAGGGATGGGGGTGGCTACACCTTC. It encodes CASSQDDRDGGGYTF.

The chain joins TRBV6-5 to TRBJ2-2; D remains unclear. The CDR3 is 14 amino acids. V was cut by 2 bases and J by 1 base, with 5 bases left in between. The germline CDR1 and CDR2 sequences are MNHEY and SVGAGI. The CDR3 DNA follows: TGTGCCAGCAGTTACACAGAGAACACCGGGGAGCTGTTTTTT. Translating it yields CASSYTENTGELFF.

This clonotype occurred a few times. V usage is TRBV2 and J usage is TRBJ2-2; tentative D call: TRBD2 (6 bases). The CDR3 is 16 residues long. V lost 4 bases, J lost 6 bases, and 18 bases lay in between. In germline, CDR1 is SNHLY, CDR2 FYNNEI. The CDR3 loop is CASSGLPGVESGELFF. The CDR3 bases are TGTGCCAGCAGTGGGCTTCCGGGAGTCGAATCCGGGGAGCTGTTTTTT. The full variable domain, rest sourced from reference TRBV2 and TRBJ2-2, is EPEVTQTPSHQVTQMGQEVILRCVPISNHLYFYWYRQILGQKVEFLVSFYNNEISEKSEIFDDQFSVERPDGSNFTLKIRSTKLEDSAMYFCASSGLPGVESGELFFGEGSRLTVL.

The chain employs TRBV9 and TRBJ1-1, with 8 bases aligning to TRBD1. Germline CDR1 is SGDLS and CDR2 is YYNGEE. This CDR3 contains 15 residues. J gave up 3 bases and V 1 base, and 5 bases lay outside the gene matches. The CDR3 bases are TGTGCCAGCAGCGTAAGAGTGACAGGGGACACTGAAGCTTTCTTT. Residues: CASSVRVTGDTEAFF.

In this sample, this clonotype turned up a few times. The chain is built from TRBV19 and TRBJ2-1; 7 bases match TRBD2. The junction had 18 bases not matched to a gene; V was cut back by 6 bases and J by 1 base. This CDR3 comprises 19 residues. Germline CDR1 reads LNHDA; CDR2 reads SQIVND (reference sequence). The CDR3 nucleotides read TGTGCCAGTAGCCCTCTAGCTAGCGGAGTGGGAGGGTCCTACAATGAGCAGTTCTTC. This sequence encodes CASSPLASGVGGSYNEQFF.

At least ten counts were recorded for this clonotype. This chain joins TRBV7-6 and TRBJ1-5, with TRBD1 as a possible D gene (5 bases). This CDR3 has 13 amino acids. CDR1 SGHVS and CDR2 FNYEAQ come from the germline V gene. Trimming removed 3 bases at V and 3 bases at J, with 6 bases between. CDR3 coding DNA: TGTGCCAGCAGCTTTGGGACCAATCAGCCCCAGCATTTT. Its protein is CASSFGTNQPQHF.

The rearrangement links TRBV3-1 to TRBJ2-7; D is perhaps TRBD1 (6 bases). The germline gives CDR1 LGHDT, CDR2 YNNKEL (reference sequence). The CDR3 runs 14 residues. Trimming cost V 6 bases and J 2 bases, with 14 bases left between them. In DNA form, the CDR3 reads TGTGCCAGCAGTTCCCGGACAGCCCCCTACGAGCAGTACTTC. Translation: CASSSRTAPYEQYF.

This chain connects TRBV25-1 to TRBJ2-3; TRBD1 matches at 7 bases. V lost 2 bases and J lost 6; bases outside the gene matches: 14. CDR3 length: 17 residues. CDR1 is MGHDK and CDR2 is SYGVNS in the germline V gene. For the CDR3, the DNA is TGTGCCAGCAGTGAAATCTCCGGGACAGCCTTCTGGGATACGCAGTATTTT. Protein sequence: CASSEISGTAFWDTQYF.

This clonotype was seen a few times. V is TRBV9 and J is TRBJ2-7, with unresolved D. The CDR3 extends over 14 amino acids. Trimming took 0 bases from V and 5 from J, leaving 12 bases between them. The germline CDR1 and CDR2 sequences are SGDLS and YYNGEE. The chain's CDR3 is CASSVGNPPHEQYF. CDR3 nucleotides: TGTGCCAGCAGCGTAGGCAACCCGCCCCACGAGCAGTACTTC.

This clonotype has more than one count but fewer than ten. The chain carries TRBV4-3 and TRBJ2-1; no clear D gene. Trimming stripped 0 bases from V and 10 bases from J, with 7 bases between. The CDR3 is 12 residues long. The germline V gene encodes CDR1 LGHNA and CDR2 YSLEER. The CDR3 bases are TGCGCCAGCAGCCAAGATTATAAAGAGCAGTTCTTC. This translates into CASSQDYKEQFF.

This clonotype was observed a few times. The chain combines TRBV9 with TRBJ1-5; no firm D call. Trimming stripped 3 bases from V and 4 bases from J, with 11 bases between. The CDR3 is 14 residues long. Germline V gene sequence: CDR1 SGDLS, CDR2 YYNGEE. CDR3 residues: CASSENGENQPQHF. CDR3 nucleotide sequence: TGTGCCAGCAGCGAGAACGGTGAGAATCAGCCCCAGCATTTT.

The genes are TRBV20-1 and TRBJ2-2; D is uncertain. This CDR3 region has 12 residues. CDR1 is DFQATT and CDR2 is SNEGSKA in the germline V gene (reference sequence). The V end lost 2 bases, the J end lost 5 bases, and 6 bases lay between the germline ends. CDR3 in DNA: TGCAGTGCTAGATCCCTGACCGGGGAGCTGTTTTTT. It translates to CSARSLTGELFF.